Below are 17 T cell receptor beta chains sequenced from a single sample in a study of tumor-infiltrating lymphocytes in primary liver carcinoma. Blood RNA came from unsorted whole blood; germline DNA was also extracted. Starting material of approximately 500 ng total RNA yielded TCR beta cDNA via a constant-region primer. Three nested multiplex PCR rounds, a slightly modified ARM-PCR method, built the TCR beta libraries. With TRBV1-TRBV30 forward primers and a C-beta reverse primer, the first two PCR rounds were run for 10 cycles each. TCRdb reanalysed the multiplex PCR reads using MiXCR and keeps one entry per CDR3 protein. The table has 190,000 or so distinct CDR3 sequences, around three fifths seen once. The sample taken for sequencing was peripheral blood. The source is a woman aged 55-69 years with primary liver carcinoma and hepatitis B virus infection.

Regarding this clonotype: Given the absence of the conserved phenylalanine or tryptophan at the CDR3 end, a read error is likely. The chain joins TRBV11-2 to TRBJ2-3; unclear D gene. CDR1 is SGHAT and CDR2 is FQNNGV in the germline V gene. The CDR3 extends over 14 amino acids. The CDR3 DNA is TGTGCCAGCAGCTTAGATACGAGAGCAGATGCGCAGTATTCT. Its protein is CASSLDTRADAQYS.

This clonotype was found once. A clone one base away is much larger, so this may be a read error. The V gene is TRBV6-5, the J gene TRBJ1-1; D remains ambiguous. Germline-derived CDR1 and CDR2 are MNHEY and SVGAGI. This CDR3 is 16 amino acids long. This chain's CDR3 is CSSSSAGTLMNTEAFF. Here the CDR3 DNA reads TGTTCCAGCAGTTCGGCAGGAACCCTCATGAACACTGAAGCTTTCTTT.

This rearrangement joins TRBV11-3 to TRBJ2-7, with 8 bases that match TRBD1. Per the germline V gene, CDR1 is SGHNT and CDR2 is YENEEA. The CDR3 sequence is 15 residues long. J lost 4 bases, V lost 2 bases, and 7 bases had no gene match. In DNA form, the CDR3 reads TGTGCCAGCAGCTTACCCAGGGGGCAGCAATACGAGCAGTACTTC. Residues: CASSLPRGQQYEQYF.

This clonotype was counted many times. The rearrangement joins TRBV6-1 to TRBJ2-7; no clear D. This CDR3 has 16 residues. Trimming shortened V by 10 bases and J by 1 base, and 23 bases separated the two germline ends. Germline assignment: CDR1 MNHNS and CDR2 SASEGT. For the CDR3, the DNA is TGTGCCACCCAGAATTCGAGGTCGATTCGGTCCTACGAGCAGTACTTC. Protein sequence: CATQNSRSIRSYEQYF.

This clonotype was picked up many times. V and J are TRBV5-1 and TRBJ2-5, with D perhaps given as TRBD1 or TRBD2 (6 bases each). The V end was cut by 4 bases, the J end by 8 bases, with 24 bases between. CDR3 length equals 16 residues. Germline V lookup: CDR1 SGHRS, CDR2 YFSETQ. The CDR3 region has the DNA TGCGCCAGCAGCATTGGACAGATAGGGGACTCAGCAACCCAGTACTTC. Translating it yields CASSIGQIGDSATQYF.

Note on this clonotype: A much larger clone lies a single base off, so this may be a read error. This chain connects TRBV6-2 or TRBV6-3 to TRBJ2-4, with D perhaps matching TRBD1 or TRBD2 (5 bases each). The CDR3 runs to 17 residues. Trimming shortened V by 9 bases and J by 0 bases, and 21 bases separated the two germline ends. Germline CDR1 is MNHEY and CDR2 is SVGEGT. For the CDR3, the DNA is TGTGCCAGGAGACCCCCGGTGACGGGGCTAGCCAAAAACATTCAGTACTTC. This gives the protein CARRPPVTGLAKNIQYF.

The rearrangement uses TRBV12-3 or TRBV12-4 and TRBJ2-5; the match to TRBD1 covers 11 bases. Trimming at V came to 5 bases and at J to 4 bases, leaving 9 bases not matched to a gene. The CDR3 runs 16 residues. The CDR3 DNA follows: TGTGCCAGCAGTCCCGGTCGGACAGGGGGCCGAGAGACCCAGTACTTC. It is translated as CASSPGRTGGRETQYF.

Comment on this clonotype: At one of its ends the junction is not consistent with the germline gene, which may arise from a read error. This sequence joins TRBV11-2 and TRBJ2-3, with 12 bases matching TRBD2. This CDR3 is built from 16 residues. Germline V gene lookup returns CDR1 SGHAT and CDR2 FQNNGV. The CDR3 region has the DNA TGTGTCAACAGCCAGAGACTAGCGGGAGTAGCAGATACACAGTATTTT. Amino acids: CVNSQRLAGVADTQYF. Complete variable domain (other parts from reference TRBV11-2 and TRBJ2-3): EAGVAQSPRYKIIEKRQSVAFWCNPISGHATLYWYQQILGQGPKLLIQFQNNGVVDDSQLPKDRFSAERLKGVDSTLKIQPAKLEDSAVYLCVNSQRLAGVADTQYFGPGTRLTVL.

As concerns this clonotype: Being one base from a much bigger clone, this may be a read error. As the CDR3 is not closed by the conserved phenylalanine or tryptophan, this likely results from a read error. The chain combines TRBV4-1 with TRBJ1-2, with D tentatively TRBD1 (5 bases). Per germline, CDR1 MGHRA and CDR2 YSYEKL. The CDR3 has 14 amino acids. V shed 1 base and J shed 3 bases, with 9 bases lying between them. DNA of the CDR3: TGCGCCAGCAGCCAAGTGCTCAGGGACTATGGCTACACCCTC. As protein: CASSQVLRDYGYTL.

This clonotype was observed a single time. A read error may produce the germline difference seen at one junction end. The CDR3 bases are TGTGCCTGCAGCCTCTCTGATAGCGGCTACAATGAGCAGTTCTTC. Encoded protein: CACSLSDSGYNEQFF. The chain links TRBV11-2 to TRBJ2-1; TRBD2 is a possible D gene (6 bases). CDR1 SGHAT and CDR2 FQNNGV come from the germline V gene. The CDR3 runs to 15 residues.

Details on this clonotype: Compared with germline, one end of the junction differs, possibly owing to a read error. This chain links TRBV7-8 with TRBJ2-7; 7 bases fit TRBD2. This CDR3 has 14 amino acids. Germline CDR1 SGHVS, CDR2 FQNEAQ. CDR3 residues: CASSYGGSSCEQYF. The CDR3 DNA reads as TGTGCCAGCAGCTACGGCGGGAGCTCCTGCGAGCAGTACTTC.

V gene TRBV12-3 or TRBV12-4 combines with J gene TRBJ2-1; TRBD1 might be the D (5 bases). The V and J ends lost 7 bases and 3 bases respectively, with 16 bases between them. CDR3 size: 15 residues. The CDR3 sequence: CASTTQGRHYNEQFF. For the CDR3, the DNA is TGTGCCAGCACCACGCAGGGCCGCCACTACAATGAGCAGTTCTTC.

In its sample, this clonotype was seen many times. The J gene is TRBJ2-7, the V gene TRBV12-3 or TRBV12-4; D gene unclear. This CDR3 spans 12 amino acids. The ends were cut back, 6 bases at V and 2 bases at J, with 8 bases in the middle. The CDR3 bases are TGTGCCAGCAGGTCTCCTACCTACGAGCAGTACTTC. It is translated as CASRSPTYEQYF.

In its sample, this clonotype was seen many times. The gene calls are TRBV11-2 and TRBJ2-7; D gene uncertain. This CDR3 has 12 amino acids. Germline V gene sequence: CDR1 SGHAT, CDR2 FQNNGV. Between the trimmed V and J ends, which lost 1 base and 0 bases, there was a span of 1 base. For the CDR3, the DNA is TGTGCCAGCAGCTTAGCCTCCTACGAGCAGTACTTC. This gives the protein CASSLASYEQYF.

This clonotype was observed a handful of times. This chain links TRBV5-1 with TRBJ1-1; D is unresolved. Trimming took 4 bases from V and 2 from J, leaving 15 bases between them. Germline loops: CDR1 SGHRS, CDR2 YFSETQ. This CDR3 has 15 amino acids. The CDR3 nucleotides are TGCGCCAGCAGCCTCCGGCACGACGGAAACACTGAAGCTTTCTTT. This translates into CASSLRHDGNTEAFF.

About this clonotype itself: Since a much larger clone is just one base distant, this may be a read error. The conserved phenylalanine or tryptophan is not found at the CDR3 terminus, so this likely reflects a read error. The chain has TRBV6-5 and TRBJ1-1, with a possible D match to TRBD1 (5 bases). Trimming pared 8 bases from V and 1 base from J, leaving 11 bases between. Germline V gene data show CDR1 as MNHEY and CDR2 as SVGAGI. The CDR3 sequence is 13 residues long. The CDR3 reads CASARDGNTEAFL. The CDR3 bases are TGTGCCAGCGCCAGGGACGGGAACACTGAAGCTTTCCTT.

This clonotype was counted a single time. This may be a read error, as it is one base from a much larger clone. V usage is TRBV12-3 or TRBV12-4 and J usage is TRBJ1-4; D call uncertain. The CDR3 loop spans 12 amino acids. CDR3 region: CASNLSREKLFF. CDR3 bases: TGTGCCAGCAATTTAAGCCGCGAAAAACTGTTTTTT.